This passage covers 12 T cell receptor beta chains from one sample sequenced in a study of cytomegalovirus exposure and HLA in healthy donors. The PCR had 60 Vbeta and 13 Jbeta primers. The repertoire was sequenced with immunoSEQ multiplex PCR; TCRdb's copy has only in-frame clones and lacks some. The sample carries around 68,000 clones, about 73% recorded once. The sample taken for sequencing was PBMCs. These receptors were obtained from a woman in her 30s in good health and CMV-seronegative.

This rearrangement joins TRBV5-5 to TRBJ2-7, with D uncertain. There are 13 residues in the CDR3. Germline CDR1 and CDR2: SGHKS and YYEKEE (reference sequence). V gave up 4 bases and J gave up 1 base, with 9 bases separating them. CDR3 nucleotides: TGTGCCAGCAGCCTTAGGAGTTCCTACGAGCAGTACTTC. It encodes CASSLRSSYEQYF.

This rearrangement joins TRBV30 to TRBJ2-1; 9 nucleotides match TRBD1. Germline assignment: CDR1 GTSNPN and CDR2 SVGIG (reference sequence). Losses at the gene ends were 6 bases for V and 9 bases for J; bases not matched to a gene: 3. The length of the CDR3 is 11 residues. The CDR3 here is CACGTGIEQFF. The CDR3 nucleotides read TGTGCCTGCGGGACAGGGATTGAGCAGTTCTTC.

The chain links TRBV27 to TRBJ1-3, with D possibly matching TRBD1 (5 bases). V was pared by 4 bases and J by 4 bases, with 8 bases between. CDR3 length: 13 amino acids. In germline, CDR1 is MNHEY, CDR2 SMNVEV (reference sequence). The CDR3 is CASSYAGGNTIYF. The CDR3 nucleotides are TGTGCCAGCAGTTATGCAGGGGGAAACACCATATATTTT.

The CDR3 nucleotides are TGTGCCATCAGTGAGTTTAACGGGGGAGTCACAGATACGCAGTATTTT. Protein sequence: CAISEFNGGVTDTQYF. The V gene is TRBV10-3, the J gene TRBJ2-3; possible D gene TRBD2, 6 bases. This CDR3 spans 16 amino acids. CDR1 ENHRY and CDR2 SYGVKD come from the germline V gene. Trimming left V 1 base short and J 2 bases short, with 13 bases between.

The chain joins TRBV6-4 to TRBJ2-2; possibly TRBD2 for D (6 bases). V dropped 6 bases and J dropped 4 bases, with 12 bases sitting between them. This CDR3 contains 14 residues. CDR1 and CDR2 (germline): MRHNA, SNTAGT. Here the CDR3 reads CASSEGLSTGELFF. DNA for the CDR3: TGTGCCAGCAGCGAGGGACTTTCCACCGGGGAGCTGTTTTTT.

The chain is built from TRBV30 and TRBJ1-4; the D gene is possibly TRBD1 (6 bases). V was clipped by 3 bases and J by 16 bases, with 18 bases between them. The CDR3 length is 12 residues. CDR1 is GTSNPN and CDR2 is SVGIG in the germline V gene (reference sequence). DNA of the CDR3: TGTGCCTGGAGCGCCGGGCAGGGGAATAAGTTTTTT. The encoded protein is CAWSAGQGNKFF.

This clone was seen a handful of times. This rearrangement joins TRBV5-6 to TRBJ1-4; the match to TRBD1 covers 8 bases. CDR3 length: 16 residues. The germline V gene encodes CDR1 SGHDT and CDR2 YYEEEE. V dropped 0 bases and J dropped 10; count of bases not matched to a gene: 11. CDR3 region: CASSLAGQGRLVKLFF. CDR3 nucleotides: TGTGCCAGCAGCTTGGCTGGACAGGGTCGGTTAGTAAAACTGTTTTTT.

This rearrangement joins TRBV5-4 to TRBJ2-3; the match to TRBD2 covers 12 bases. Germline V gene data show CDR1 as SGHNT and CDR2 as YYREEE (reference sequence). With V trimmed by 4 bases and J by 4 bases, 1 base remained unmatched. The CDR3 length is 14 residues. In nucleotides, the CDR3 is TGTGCCAGCAGCCGACTAGCGGGGGCAGATACGCAGTATTTT. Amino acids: CASSRLAGADTQYF.

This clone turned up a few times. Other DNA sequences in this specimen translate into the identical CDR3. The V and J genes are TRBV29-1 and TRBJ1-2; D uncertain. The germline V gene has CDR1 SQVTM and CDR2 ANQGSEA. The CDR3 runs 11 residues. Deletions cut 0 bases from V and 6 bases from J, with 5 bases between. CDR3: CSVEDRDGYTF. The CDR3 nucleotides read TGCAGCGTTGAAGATCGCGATGGCTACACCTTC.

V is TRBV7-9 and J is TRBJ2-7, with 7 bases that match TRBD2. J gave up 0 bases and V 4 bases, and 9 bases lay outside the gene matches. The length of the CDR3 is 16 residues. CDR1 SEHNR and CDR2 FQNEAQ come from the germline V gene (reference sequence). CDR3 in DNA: TGTGCCAGCAGCTACACCGGACGGGGGGACTCCTACGAGCAGTACTTC. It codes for CASSYTGRGDSYEQYF. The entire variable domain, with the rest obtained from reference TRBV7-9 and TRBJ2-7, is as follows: DTGVSQNPRHKITKRGQNVTFRCDPISEHNRLYWYRQTLGQGPEFLTYFQNEAQLEKSRLLSDRFSAERPKGSFSTLEIQRTEQGDSAMYLCASSYTGRGDSYEQYFGPGTRLTVT.

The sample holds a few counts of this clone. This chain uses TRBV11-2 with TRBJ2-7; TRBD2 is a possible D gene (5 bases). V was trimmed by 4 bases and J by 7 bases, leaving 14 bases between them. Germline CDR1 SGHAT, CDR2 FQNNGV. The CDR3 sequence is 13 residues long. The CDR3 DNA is TGTGCCAGCAGCTCAGGACGCTCGGGGGAGCAGTACTTC. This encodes CASSSGRSGEQYF.

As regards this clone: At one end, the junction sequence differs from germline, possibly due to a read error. The CDR3 sequence is CASSPGNAEAFF. The DNA for the CDR3 is TGTGCCAGCAGTCCAGGGAACGCTGAAGCTTTCTTT. The J gene is TRBJ1-1, the V gene TRBV28; a possible D gene is TRBD1 (5 bases). CDR1 is MDHEN, CDR2 SYDVKM, per germline. The CDR3 runs to 12 residues.